What follows are 10 T cell receptor beta chains derived from one specimen sequenced in a study of T-cell reconstitution after alpha-beta-depleted transplantation in children. This sample's TCRbeta library carried unique molecular identifier barcodes. TCRdb ran MiXCR on the PCR reads and lists one entry per CDR3 protein. The sample holds around 370,000 distinct CDR3 sequences, roughly 17% seen once. The sample in question was PBMCs, mostly from graft donor cells, obtained 360 days after TCRalphabeta/CD19-depleted stem cell transplant. These TCRs come from a male patient between 2 and 9 years old who had a stem cell transplant for acute lymphoblastic leukemia, so the T cells may come from the graft donor.

The sample holds many counts of this clonotype. The CDR3 region is CASSFNPGEKLFF. The DNA of the CDR3 is TGCGCCAGCAGCTTCAATCCCGGTGAAAAACTGTTTTTT. This chain uses TRBV5-1 with TRBJ1-4; D gene uncertain. This CDR3 is 13 amino acids long. V lost 2 bases and J 7 bases, leaving 9 bases between the germline ends. The germline CDR1 and CDR2 sequences are SGHRS and YFSETQ.

The V gene is TRBV7-8, the J gene TRBJ2-7; 11 bases are shared with TRBD2. Germline CDR1 reads SGHVS; CDR2 reads FQNEAQ. V gave up 1 base and J gave up 7 bases; unmatched junction bases: 9. There are 16 residues in the CDR3. The CDR3 sequence is CASSLGAATSGKEQYF. CDR3 sequence (DNA): TGTGCCAGCAGCTTAGGGGCCGCGACTAGCGGGAAAGAGCAGTACTTC.

This clonotype has a count of ten or more. V gene TRBV4-1 combines with J gene TRBJ1-1; the D is unclear. Germline CDR1 and CDR2: MGHRA and YSYEKL. The CDR3 runs to 14 residues. Deletions cut 2 bases from V and 4 bases from J, with 11 bases between. CDR3 sequence: CASSQLEMSTEAFF. For the CDR3, the DNA is TGCGCCAGCAGCCAACTAGAGATGTCCACTGAAGCTTTCTTT.

The chain carries TRBV29-1 and TRBJ1-2; D gene unclear. Germline CDR1 is SQVTM and CDR2 is ANQGSEA. This CDR3 has 13 amino acids. V was pared by 3 bases and J by 4 bases, with 12 bases between. DNA of the CDR3: TGCAGCGTTGAGGGCAGACGAGGCTATGGCTACACCTTC. Encoded protein: CSVEGRRGYGYTF.

This clonotype was counted once. The V and J genes are TRBV11-1 and TRBJ1-2, with D possibly matching TRBD1 (5 bases). Germline CDR1 reads SGHAT; CDR2 reads FQDESV (reference sequence). Trimming pared 0 bases from V and 4 bases from J, leaving 24 bases between. The CDR3 spans 19 residues. CDR3 loop: CASSLASPWGGASVYGYTF. In DNA, the CDR3 is TGTGCCAGCAGCTTAGCGTCCCCCTGGGGAGGGGCGTCGGTCTATGGCTACACCTTC. Full variable domain (missing parts from reference TRBV11-1 and TRBJ1-2): EAEVAQSPRYKITEKSQAVAFWCDPISGHATLYWYRQILGQGPELLVQFQDESVVDDSQLPKDRFSAERLKGVDSTLKIQPAELGDSAMYLCASSLASPWGGASVYGYTFGSGTRLTVV.

This clonotype was observed a few times. The rearrangement uses TRBV5-1 and TRBJ1-6, with TRBD1 identical over 7 bases. J lost 8 bases, V lost 2 bases, and 10 bases had no gene match. Germline V gene sequence: CDR1 SGHRS, CDR2 YFSETQ. The CDR3 runs to 16 residues. DNA of the CDR3: TGCGCCAGCAGCTTAACAGGGGCTCCCGCGGATTCACCCCTCCACTTT. It translates to CASSLTGAPADSPLHF. The full variable domain, with the rest looked up from reference TRBV5-1 and TRBJ1-6, is KAGVTQTPRYLIKTRGQQVTLSCSPISGHRSVSWYQQTPGQGLQFLFEYFSETQRNKGNFPGRFSGRQFSNSRSEMNVSTLELGDSALYLCASSLTGAPADSPLHFGNGTRLTVT.

The chain uses TRBV27 and TRBJ2-3; 7 nucleotides align to TRBD2. Germline trimming cut 3 bases from V and 2 bases from J; bases unmatched to any gene: 5. Germline-derived CDR1 and CDR2 are MNHEY and SMNVEV (reference sequence). The CDR3 spans 15 residues. The CDR3 bases are TGTGCCAGCAGTTTTCAACTAGCGAACACAGATACGCAGTATTTT. This encodes CASSFQLANTDTQYF.

This clonotype was seen more than once but under ten times. The gene calls are TRBV29-1 and TRBJ2-1, with D perhaps matching TRBD1 (5 bases). V lost 3 bases, J lost 9 bases, and 9 bases lay in between. CDR1 is SQVTM, CDR2 ANQGSEA, per germline. The CDR3 sequence is 11 residues long. The CDR3 reads CSVDRVGEQFF. The CDR3, as DNA: TGCAGCGTTGACAGGGTGGGTGAGCAGTTCTTC.

The chain has TRBV10-3 and TRBJ1-1; D might be TRBD1 (5 bases). Deletions cut 9 bases from V and 1 base from J, with 15 bases between. The CDR3 extends over 14 amino acids. Germline V gene lookup returns CDR1 ENHRY and CDR2 SYGVKD. CDR3 region: CAMAGNRTNTEAFF. CDR3 in DNA: TGTGCCATGGCAGGGAATCGTACGAACACTGAAGCTTTCTTT.

This clonotype appeared many times. The chain carries TRBV29-1 and TRBJ2-1, with TRBD2 as a possible D gene (6 bases). The CDR3 contains 14 residues. V was cut by 4 bases and J by 0 bases, with 10 bases left in between. The germline V gene has CDR1 SQVTM and CDR2 ANQGSEA. CDR3 residues: CSVGRDRSYNEQFF. Here the CDR3 DNA reads TGCAGCGTTGGGCGGGACCGCTCCTACAATGAGCAGTTCTTC.